These 12 T cell receptor beta chains originate from one sample sequenced in a study. TCRdb called the RT-PCR reads again in MiXCR, with one record for every CDR3 protein. The sample lists more than 600,000 distinct CDR3 sequences; 12% to 15% were seen once. Sequencing used memory CD4+ T cells from blood. The receptors stem from a female donor in good health, serving as a healthy control.

The V call is TRBV5-1, the J call TRBJ1-1; TRBD1 agrees at 8 bases. V trimming: 3 bases; J trimming: 5 bases; junction bases outside the gene matches: 6. CDR3 length: 14 residues. CDR1 SGHRS and CDR2 YFSETQ come from the germline V gene. The CDR3 protein is CASSYTGGETEAFF. CDR3 in DNA: TGCGCCAGCAGCTATACAGGGGGGGAGACTGAAGCTTTCTTT.

This clonotype was detected only a few times. The rearrangement joins TRBV7-9 to TRBJ2-5; 10 bases are a match to TRBD1. This CDR3 has 13 residues. Per the germline V gene, CDR1 is SEHNR and CDR2 is FQNEAQ (reference sequence). V gave up 2 bases and J gave up 8 bases; unmatched junction bases: 2. The CDR3 DNA sequence: TGTGCCAGCAGCTTACAGACAGGGGGCACCCAGTACTTC. Its translation is CASSLQTGGTQYF.

This clonotype came up many times. V is TRBV6-1 and J is TRBJ2-3; D unclear. The CDR3 totals 12 residues. CDR1 and CDR2 from the germline V gene are MNHNS and SASEGT. The germline V and J ends were trimmed by 1 base and 5 bases, with 4 bases remaining between them. The CDR3 DNA reads as TGTGCCAGCAGTGAAGTGGGAGATACGCAGTATTTT. As protein: CASSEVGDTQYF.

This clonotype has only a few counts. This chain connects TRBV5-1 to TRBJ2-3, with 10 bases identical to TRBD2. This CDR3 contains 17 residues. J was trimmed by 0 bases and V by 4 bases; bases with no gene match: 8. Germline values: CDR1 SGHRS, CDR2 YFSETQ. CDR3 protein: CASSLVVAGGSTDTQYF. Written as DNA, the CDR3 is TGCGCCAGCAGCCTGGTGGTAGCGGGAGGCAGCACAGATACGCAGTATTTT.

This clonotype was counted at least ten times. The chain is built from TRBV27 and TRBJ1-5; 7 bases align to TRBD1. The CDR3 spans 15 residues. CDR1 MNHEY and CDR2 SMNVEV come from the germline V gene (reference sequence). The V and J ends lost 6 bases and 6 bases, in that order; junction bases with no gene match: 11. CDR3 region: CASSHRSGGSQPQHF. The DNA of the CDR3 is TGTGCCAGCAGCCATCGATCAGGGGGTAGTCAGCCCCAGCATTTT.

This clonotype was recorded at least ten times. The chain carries TRBV12-3 or TRBV12-4 and TRBJ2-5, with TRBD2 identical over 10 bases. The V segment lost 5 bases and the J segment 4 bases; nucleotides outside the gene matches: 4. This CDR3 comprises 14 residues. CDR3 DNA sequence: TGTGCCAGCAGTCGGGGACTAGCGCGAGAGACCCAGTACTTC. Residues: CASSRGLARETQYF.

This clonotype was seen many times. The chain has TRBV5-1 and TRBJ2-5, with 9 bases fitting TRBD2. CDR3 length: 15 residues. The germline V gene encodes CDR1 SGHRS and CDR2 YFSETQ. V was clipped by 3 bases and J by 1 base; unmatched bases: 4. The CDR3 region is CASSYNSGSQETQYF. The CDR3 DNA is TGCGCCAGCAGCTATAATAGCGGGAGCCAAGAGACCCAGTACTTC.

The rearrangement links TRBV12-3 or TRBV12-4 to TRBJ2-1; no firm D call. The germline V and J ends were trimmed by 6 bases and 8 bases, with 20 bases remaining between them. The CDR3 covers 15 residues. DNA of the CDR3: TGTGCCAGCAGGCCATCGGCTAGGTCTTTATATGAGCAGTTCTTC. It is translated as CASRPSARSLYEQFF.

This clonotype has just a few counts. The CDR3 DNA sequence: TGTGCCATCAGTGTCTCGATGGGGCTAGCGGATACGCAGTATTTT. Protein: CAISVSMGLADTQYF. The genes are TRBV10-3 and TRBJ2-3, with D possibly matching TRBD2 (6 bases). The CDR3 runs to 15 residues. CDR1 and CDR2 from the germline V gene are ENHRY and SYGVKD. The V gene lost 4 bases and the J gene lost 6 bases, with 17 bases spanning the gap.

This clonotype showed up just a few times. The chain employs TRBV27 and TRBJ1-1; 8 bases fit TRBD1. Germline CDR1 and CDR2: MNHEY and SMNVEV (reference sequence). This CDR3 contains 14 residues. V was clipped by 2 bases and J by 4 bases; unmatched bases: 3. This chain's CDR3 is CASSLRTGSTEAFF. In DNA, the CDR3 is TGTGCCAGCAGTTTACGGACAGGGAGCACTGAAGCTTTCTTT.

This clonotype was detected only a few times. The V gene is TRBV5-1, the J gene TRBJ2-7; no definite D call. This CDR3 region has 16 residues. With 5 bases removed from V and 5 bases from J, the gap between germline ends came to 23 bases. Germline lookup yields CDR1 SGHRS and CDR2 YFSETQ. The CDR3 nucleotides read TGCGCCAGCAGACACGCGAAATTCGACAAGCAGGACGAGCAGTACTTC. Its protein product is CASRHAKFDKQDEQYF.

This clonotype was seen ten or more times. The J gene is TRBJ1-1, the V gene TRBV4-2; D possibly corresponds to TRBD1 (6 bases). The CDR3 is 14 amino acids. Germline V lookup: CDR1 LGHNA, CDR2 YNFKEQ. Deletions cut 0 bases from V and 11 bases from J, with 16 bases between. CDR3 loop: CASSQDATGRSAFF. CDR3 coding DNA: TGTGCCAGCAGCCAAGATGCAACAGGGCGGTCGGCTTTCTTT.